These 18 T cell receptor beta chains share one sample of origin, sequenced in a study of blood T cell repertoires in COVID-19. The protocol was immunoSEQ multiplex PCR, while the TCRdb copy is restricted to in-frame clones and leaves out a portion. The table has 300,000 or so clones, approximately 85% seen once. Material: peripheral blood. The receptors were sampled from a woman between 50 and 59 years old with acute or convalescent COVID-19.

The gene calls are TRBV9 and TRBJ2-7; 8 bases line up with TRBD1. Unmatched junction bases numbered 4, after V lost 3 bases and J lost 5 bases. Germline CDR1 reads SGDLS; CDR2 reads YYNGEE. The CDR3 spans 13 residues. DNA of the CDR3: TGTGCCAGCAGCGACCTGACAGGGGACGAGCAGTACTTC. This encodes CASSDLTGDEQYF.

The chain is built from TRBV27 and TRBJ1-5; D unresolved. Trimming left V 5 bases short and J 5 bases short, with 10 bases between. The CDR3 loop spans 13 amino acids. CDR1 is MNHEY, CDR2 SMNVEV, per germline (reference sequence). The CDR3 sequence is CASSMRSHQPQHF. The DNA for the CDR3 is TGTGCCAGCAGTATGCGTTCTCATCAGCCCCAGCATTTT.

V usage is TRBV6-5 and J usage is TRBJ2-3; D remains ambiguous. The CDR3 is made up of 15 amino acids. V was cut by 7 bases and J by 2 bases, with 16 bases left in between. From germline, CDR1 is MNHEY and CDR2 SVGAGI. The CDR3 protein is CASTKPGWYTDTQYF. CDR3 coding DNA: TGTGCCAGCACAAAACCGGGTTGGTACACAGATACGCAGTATTTT.

The chain employs TRBV29-1 and TRBJ2-1; maybe TRBD2 (6 bases). The germline V gene encodes CDR1 SQVTM and CDR2 ANQGSEA. This CDR3 has 13 amino acids. V lost 1 base to trimming and J lost 4 bases, with 8 bases between them. In DNA, the CDR3 is TGCAGCGTTGAAGCTAGCGCATACAATGAGCAGTTCTTC. Amino acid sequence: CSVEASAYNEQFF.

This clone occurred once. V usage is TRBV3-1 (or the pseudogene TRBV3-2) and J usage is TRBJ1-3, with a possible D match to TRBD1 (5 bases). Trimming shortened V by 0 bases and J by 2 bases, and 11 bases separated the two germline ends. Germline lookup yields CDR1 LGHDT and CDR2 YNNKEL (reference sequence). The CDR3 extends over 16 amino acids. The CDR3 region has the DNA TGTGCCAGCAGCCAAGATCTCAGGGAAACTGGAAACACCATATATTTT. Residues: CASSQDLRETGNTIYF.

The chain recombines TRBV19 with TRBJ2-3, with a weak D call TRBD2 (6 bases). The V end was cut by 6 bases, the J end by 0 bases, with 16 bases between. The CDR3 length is 16 residues. Germline CDR1 and CDR2: LNHDA and SQIVND (reference sequence). This CDR3 reads CASRNQLAASTDTQYF. The CDR3 DNA follows: TGTGCCAGTAGAAATCAACTAGCAGCTAGCACAGATACGCAGTATTTT.

The chain is built from TRBV16 and TRBJ1-1; 8 bases match TRBD1. The CDR3 consists of 16 residues. The trim removed 0 bases at V and 5 bases at J, leaving 8 bases unmatched. Germline V gene sequence: CDR1 KGHSY, CDR2 FQNENV. The CDR3 is CASSQSGRGRDTEAFF. DNA of the CDR3: TGTGCCAGCAGCCAATCGGGCAGGGGGCGCGATACTGAAGCTTTCTTT.

CDR3 in DNA: TGTGCCAGCACTGGGGACAGGGGGTGGGAGCAGTACTTC. Translating it yields CASTGDRGWEQYF. The chain is built from TRBV12-3 or TRBV12-4 and TRBJ2-7; 11 nucleotides match TRBD1. The CDR3 extends over 13 amino acids. J was trimmed by 7 bases and V by 7 bases; bases with no gene match: 6.

Concerning this clone itself: The sample holds other DNA sequences that translate to the same CDR3. The chain couples TRBV18 to TRBJ2-5; 7 nucleotides align to TRBD1. This CDR3 has 13 residues. Germline lookup yields CDR1 KGHSH and CDR2 LQKENI. Trimming took 3 bases from V and 5 from J; bases not matched to a gene: 3. In DNA, the CDR3 is TGTGCCAGCTCACCGGCAGGGGGTGAGACCCAGTACTTC. Translation: CASSPAGGETQYF.

The chain is built from TRBV29-1 and TRBJ2-4; D is ambiguous. The V gene's germline CDR1 is SQVTM and CDR2 ANQGSEA. V shed 3 bases and J shed 13 bases, with 13 bases lying between them. The CDR3 is 11 residues long. The CDR3 sequence is CSVDDKAAQYF. The CDR3 DNA reads as TGCAGCGTTGACGATAAGGCGGCCCAGTACTTC.

The V gene is TRBV19, the J gene TRBJ2-1; TRBD1 aligns across 8 bases. The trim removed 4 bases at V and 7 bases at J, leaving 9 bases unmatched. Germline V gives CDR1 LNHDA, CDR2 SQIVND (reference sequence). This CDR3 has 15 amino acids. The chain's CDR3 is CASSRWGQVRNEQFF. The CDR3 DNA reads as TGTGCCAGTAGTAGGTGGGGACAGGTAAGGAATGAGCAGTTCTTC.

The chain joins TRBV7-6 to TRBJ2-6, with D tentatively TRBD2 (6 bases). The V gene lost 6 bases and the J gene lost 3 bases, with 12 bases spanning the gap. This CDR3 comprises 15 residues. Germline CDR1 is SGHVS and CDR2 is FNYEAQ. The DNA for the CDR3 is TGTGCCAGCAGGCCGATGGGGGGTGGGGCCAACGTCCTGACTTTC. Amino acids: CASRPMGGGANVLTF.

The V gene is TRBV6-6, the J gene TRBJ2-7; 9 nucleotides align to TRBD2. CDR1 and CDR2 from the germline V gene are MNHNY and SVGAGI (reference sequence). The CDR3 length is 15 residues. The trim removed 7 bases at V and 3 bases at J, leaving 10 bases unmatched. This CDR3 is CASTVYSTSGYEQYF. In DNA form, the CDR3 reads TGTGCCAGCACCGTCTACTCGACTAGCGGCTACGAGCAGTACTTC.

This clone was found once. This same CDR3 is encoded by further DNA sequences in the sample. The chain recombines TRBV12-3 or TRBV12-4 with TRBJ1-1; no reliable D call. The ends were cut back, 2 bases at V and 0 bases at J, with 4 bases in the middle. The length of the CDR3 is 13 residues. The CDR3 DNA sequence: TGTGCCAGCAGTTTACGTATGAACACTGAAGCTTTCTTT. It yields the protein CASSLRMNTEAFF.

V and J are TRBV28 and TRBJ2-7, with TRBD1 identical over 9 bases. This CDR3 is 15 amino acids long. Losses at the gene ends were 6 bases for V and 6 bases for J; bases not matched to a gene: 12. Germline CDR1 reads MDHEN; CDR2 reads SYDVKM. The chain's CDR3 is CASRPTGTGTPEQYF. The CDR3 nucleotides are TGTGCCAGCAGACCTACCGGGACAGGGACTCCCGAGCAGTACTTC. The complete variable domain, with remaining parts taken from reference TRBV28 and TRBJ2-7, reads DVKVTQSSRYLVKRTGEKVFLECVQDMDHENMFWYRQDPGLGLRLIYFSYDVKMKEKGDIPEGYSVSREKKERFSLILESASTNQTSMYLCASRPTGTGTPEQYFGPGTRLTVT.

The rearrangement links TRBV18 to TRBJ1-6; D is possibly TRBD1 (5 bases). Trimming took 3 bases from V and 8 from J, leaving 11 bases between them. The germline V gene has CDR1 KGHSH and CDR2 LQKENI. The CDR3 runs 14 residues. DNA of the CDR3: TGTGCCAGCTCACCTTCAACAGGCGATTCACCCCTCCACTTT. Its translation is CASSPSTGDSPLHF.

V and J are TRBV28 and TRBJ2-3, with D possibly being TRBD1 (5 bases). Germline V lookup: CDR1 MDHEN, CDR2 SYDVKM. Trimming took off 7 bases at V and 4 bases at J, with 18 bases between the two ends. The CDR3 sequence is 15 residues long. CDR3 coding DNA: TGTGCCAGCACCCCCATTCAGGGTGGTGCAGATACGCAGTATTTT. Its protein product is CASTPIQGGADTQYF.

The chain combines TRBV18 with TRBJ2-3, with D perhaps matching TRBD1 (5 bases). Germline V gene data show CDR1 as KGHSH and CDR2 as LQKENI. V gave up 3 bases and J gave up 6 bases, with 10 bases separating them. The CDR3 spans 13 residues. The CDR3 spells CASSPWKGDTQYF. The CDR3 coding sequence is TGTGCCAGCTCACCGTGGAAGGGGGATACGCAGTATTTT.